This T cell receptor beta chain was sequenced during a study of cytomegalovirus exposure and HLA in healthy donors. Study-level findings and limits: It was shown in a later analysis that HLA-associated TCR beta chains were more clonally expanded than other, equally common chains. Earlier analysis looked at TCR beta V segments, and most were productive about 87% or about 30% of the time. Most sequenced TCRs were rare (though some public TCRs occurred in many donors).

The PCR made use of 60 Vbeta and 13 Jbeta primers. Produced via immunoSEQ multiplex PCR; TCRdb's table is partial and in-frame only. The sample carries hundreds of thousands of clones, 70% to 90% recorded once. Germline lookup yields CDR1 SGDLS and CDR2 YYNGEE. Trimming stripped 5 bases from V and 3 bases from J, with 12 bases between. The length of the CDR3 is 14 residues. About this clone: Its antigen is currently unknown.

The clonotype comes from a young woman in good health and CMV-seronegative. The chain couples TRBV9 to TRBJ1-5; tentative D call: TRBD1 (5 bases). Material for sequencing was PBMCs. CDR3: CASSPGSDNQPQHF. CDR3 DNA: TGTGCCAGCAGTCCAGGGTCGGACAATCAGCCCCAGCATTTT.